The entry below gives a single T cell receptor (beta chain) sequence along with its context. This entry is derived from a study of blood T cell repertoires in COVID-19. For the study at large: T cells, B-cell-depleted T cells, or PBMCs provided the cDNA or gDNA that served as material.

Per germline, CDR1 KGHSH and CDR2 LQKENI. V was pared by 5 bases and J by 5 bases, with 16 bases between. This CDR3 is built from 15 residues. Libraries were prepared by immunoSEQ multiplex PCR; TCRdb keeps only in-frame clonotypes and omits some of them. This table holds 200,000 to 250,000 clones, approximately 82% found once. The cohort comprised adults aged about 18 to 100 years residing in under 30 US areas. The rearrangement joins TRBV18 to TRBJ1-5, with D possibly matching TRBD1 (6 bases). This receptor was identified in a man aged 40-50 years who had recovered from COVID-19. Specimen: PBMCs or T cells enriched from blood (not recorded which). CDR3 residues: CASSSSVAGDQPQHF. The DNA for the CDR3 is TGTGCCAGCTCATCCTCGGTGGCAGGGGATCAGCCCCAGCATTTT.